This T cell receptor (beta chain) stems from a study of OX40 agonist ivuxolimab in advanced cancers. TCRdb's table, derived via immunoSEQ multiplex PCR, lists solely in-frame clones and lacks some. In the table there are over 100,000 clones, around 95% of which are singletons. Germline-derived CDR1 and CDR2 are MNHNS and SASEGT. Trimming removed 2 bases at V and 10 bases at J, with 14 bases between. This CDR3 spans 13 amino acids. This receptor was identified in an adult with an advanced solid tumor such as melanoma, head and neck, liver or kidney cancer. Here the sequenced sample was CD4+ or CD8+ T cells sorted from blood, taken in a trial of the OX40 agonist ivuxolimab. The chain combines TRBV6-1 with TRBJ1-1; D gene uncertain. CDR3 DNA: TGTGCCAGCAGTGAACAGGTGAGCTCAGGAGCTTTCTTT. Translating it yields CASSEQVSSGAFF.